These 14 T cell receptor beta chains were sequenced from one sample in a study of T-cell memory formation after mild COVID-19. TCRdb re-derived calls from the 5' RACE reads in MiXCR, one entry per CDR3 protein. The repertoire consists of roughly 260,000 distinct CDR3 sequences, with around 15% occurring once and the leading ten covering about 4%. The sequenced sample was PBMCs or a T cell subset sorted from them (not recorded which). Every receptor here comes from a young man who had mild COVID-19 (a few samples of this study predate the infection). Cell type and time point are not known.

In its sample, this clonotype was seen a few times. The chain links TRBV9 to TRBJ2-1; TRBD2 aligns across 11 bases. The length of the CDR3 is 15 residues. Trimming at V came to 4 bases and at J to 8 bases, leaving 8 bases not matched to a gene. CDR1 SGDLS and CDR2 YYNGEE come from the germline V gene. CDR3 sequence: CASSSQTSGAYEQFF. The CDR3 nucleotides read TGTGCCAGCAGCTCTCAGACTAGCGGGGCATATGAGCAGTTCTTC.

This sequence joins TRBV29-1 and TRBJ1-2; 8 nucleotides line up with TRBD1. The CDR3 has 12 residues. V lost 7 bases, J lost 1 base, and 2 bases stayed unmatched. Germline V CDR1 and CDR2: SQVTM, ANQGSEA. The CDR3 nucleotides are TGCAGCGCTGGACAGGGTAACTATGGCTACACCTTC. Protein: CSAGQGNYGYTF.

J is TRBJ2-3 and V is TRBV7-2; TRBD2 aligns across 7 bases. This CDR3 is 14 amino acids long. V gave up 6 bases and J gave up 4 bases; unmatched junction bases: 7. CDR1 and CDR2 (germline): SGHTA, FQGNSA. CDR3 in amino acids: CASRPEGGADTQYF. CDR3 nucleotides: TGTGCCAGCAGGCCGGAGGGAGGGGCAGATACGCAGTATTTT. Looking up the rest from reference TRBV7-2 and TRBJ2-3 gives the full variable domain: GAGVSQSPSNKVTEKGKDVELRCDPISGHTALYWYRQSLGQGLEFLIYFQGNSAPDKSGLPSDRFSAERTGGSVSTLTIQRTQQEDSAVYLCASRPEGGADTQYFGPGTRLTVL.

This clonotype was seen ten or more times. This chain connects TRBV7-2 to TRBJ2-3; a weak D match, TRBD2 (6 bases). Germline-derived CDR1 and CDR2 are SGHTA and FQGNSA. CDR3 size: 12 residues. Deletions cut 8 bases from V and 6 bases from J, with 12 bases between. The CDR3 region has the DNA TGTGCCAGCCGGGGGTTTGCCGATACGCAGTATTTT. Encoded protein: CASRGFADTQYF.

J is TRBJ1-1 and V is TRBV7-3; D unclear. Germline V gene sequence: CDR1 SGHTA, CDR2 FQGTGA. V lost 3 bases and J 1 base, leaving 6 bases between the germline ends. This CDR3 has 13 amino acids. The CDR3 region has the DNA TGTGCCAGCAGCTTGGCTCAGAACACTGAAGCTTTCTTT. It specifies CASSLAQNTEAFF. Complete variable domain (other parts from reference TRBV7-3 and TRBJ1-1): GAGVSQTPSNKVTEKGKYVELRCDPISGHTALYWYRQSLGQGPEFLIYFQGTGAADDSGLPNDRFFAVRPEGSVSTLKIQRTERGDSAVYLCASSLAQNTEAFFGQGTRLTVV.

The chain carries TRBV5-5 and TRBJ1-6; perhaps TRBD1 as D (6 bases). This CDR3 spans 15 amino acids. The germline V and J ends were trimmed by 3 bases and 6 bases, with 13 bases remaining between them. The germline V gene has CDR1 SGHKS and CDR2 YYEKEE (reference sequence). This CDR3 is CASSSSGESNSPLHF. CDR3 bases: TGTGCCAGCAGCTCATCAGGGGAATCTAATTCACCCCTCCACTTT.

There are a few counts of this clonotype. The CDR3 region is CASSLLGLRNEQFF. The CDR3 coding sequence is TGCGCCAGCAGTCTATTGGGTCTTAGAAATGAGCAGTTCTTC. V and J are TRBV23-1 and TRBJ2-1; no reliable D call. TRBV23-1 belongs to the ORF category, with a function that is uncertain. V was clipped by 4 bases and J by 7 bases, with 14 bases between them. CDR3 length: 14 residues.

This clonotype has a handful of counts. This chain connects TRBV27 to TRBJ1-6; D gene ambiguous. Germline V gene lookup returns CDR1 MNHEY and CDR2 SMNVEV (reference sequence). Trimming took 6 bases from V and 7 from J, leaving 13 bases between them. CDR3 length: 14 residues. The CDR3 region has the DNA TGTGCCAGCAGCTTTGACGGCGCAAATTCACCCCTCCACTTT. Protein product: CASSFDGANSPLHF.

This CDR3 reads CASSSPTGVNGYTF. The CDR3 DNA follows: TGTGCCAGCAGTTCCCCAACAGGGGTAAATGGCTACACCTTC. V is TRBV6-5 and J is TRBJ1-2; 7 nucleotides align to TRBD1. The CDR3 sequence is 14 residues long. V was clipped by 4 bases and J by 6 bases; unmatched bases: 8. Germline V gene sequence: CDR1 MNHEY, CDR2 SVGAGI.

The chain has TRBV11-2 and TRBJ1-1; D uncertain. V lost 5 bases and J lost 10, with 11 bases in between. Germline V CDR1 and CDR2: SGHAT, FQNNGV. The length of the CDR3 is 11 residues. CDR3 sequence: CASSPLLGAFF. CDR3 in DNA: TGTGCCAGCAGCCCTCTCTTGGGAGCTTTCTTT.

This clonotype has a handful of counts. The rearrangement joins TRBV20-1 to TRBJ2-1; 9 bases line up with TRBD1. The CDR3 has 14 residues. Germline trimming cut 7 bases from V and 6 bases from J; bases unmatched to any gene: 10. Germline lookup yields CDR1 DFQATT and CDR2 SNEGSKA (reference sequence). Here the CDR3 reads CSVTHTGGFNEQFF. The CDR3 nucleotides are TGCAGTGTTACTCATACAGGGGGCTTCAATGAGCAGTTCTTC.

In this sample, this clonotype turned up a few times. The CDR3: CASSLGRISGANVLTF. The CDR3 DNA sequence: TGTGCCAGCAGTTTGGGACGGATCTCTGGGGCCAACGTCCTGACTTTC. V and J are TRBV12-3 or TRBV12-4 and TRBJ2-6; D possibly uses TRBD1 or TRBD2 (5 bases each). There are 16 residues in the CDR3. V gave up 3 bases and J gave up 0 bases, with 9 bases separating them.

This clonotype was found many times. The chain joins TRBV5-1 to TRBJ1-2; TRBD1 matches at 9 bases. CDR1 is SGHRS, CDR2 YFSETQ, per germline. The CDR3 runs 13 residues. The V segment lost 2 bases and the J segment 5 bases; nucleotides outside the gene matches: 1. The CDR3 bases are TGCGCCAGCAGCTTTGGACAGGGGTATGGCTACACCTTC. Its protein product is CASSFGQGYGYTF.

This clonotype has just a few counts. This chain links TRBV28 with TRBJ2-7; the D gene is possibly TRBD2 (6 bases). The CDR3 sequence is 15 residues long. V lost 3 bases and J lost 2, with 14 bases in between. CDR1 MDHEN and CDR2 SYDVKM come from the germline V gene. The CDR3 DNA reads as TGTGCCAGCAGTTTGGGGGGTCGTACCACCTACGAGCAGTACGTC. It codes for CASSLGGRTTYEQYV.